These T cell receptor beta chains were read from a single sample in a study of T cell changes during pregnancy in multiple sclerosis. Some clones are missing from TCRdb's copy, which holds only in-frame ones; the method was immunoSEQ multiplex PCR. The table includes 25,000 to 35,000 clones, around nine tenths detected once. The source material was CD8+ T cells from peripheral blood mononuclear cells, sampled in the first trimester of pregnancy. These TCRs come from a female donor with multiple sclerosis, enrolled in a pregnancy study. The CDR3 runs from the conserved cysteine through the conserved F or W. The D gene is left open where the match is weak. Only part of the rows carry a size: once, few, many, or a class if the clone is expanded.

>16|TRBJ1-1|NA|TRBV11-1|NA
CASKAGRYWLNTEAFF
TGTGCCAGCAAGGCAGGGCGATACTGGTTGAACACTGAAGCTTTCTTT
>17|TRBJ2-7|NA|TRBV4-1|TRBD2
CASSQGVVIAGVYEQYF
TGCGCCAGCAGCCAAGGGGTCGTGATAGCGGGAGTCTACGAGCAGTACTTC
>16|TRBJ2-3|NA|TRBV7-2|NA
CASSLGRTVTTDTQYF
TGTGCCAGCAGCTTAGGGAGGACAGTCACCACAGATACGCAGTATTTT
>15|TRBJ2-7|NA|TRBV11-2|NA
CASSLDPGVGYEQYF
TGTGCCAGCAGCTTAGATCCGGGGGTAGGCTACGAGCAGTACTTC
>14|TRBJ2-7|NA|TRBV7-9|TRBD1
CASSPGQGLNEQYF
TGTGCCAGCAGCCCAGGACAGGGTTTGAACGAGCAGTACTTC
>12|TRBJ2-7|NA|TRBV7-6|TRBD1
CASSPGTAEQYF
TGTGCCAGCAGCCCCGGGACAGCCGAGCAGTACTTC
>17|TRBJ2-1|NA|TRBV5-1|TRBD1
CASSLEPYRGPVNEQFF
TGCGCCAGCAGCCTCGAACCATACAGGGGTCCGGTAAATGAGCAGTTCTTC
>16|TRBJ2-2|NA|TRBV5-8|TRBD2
CASATTSGRGTGELFF
TGTGCCAGCGCAACGACTAGCGGGAGAGGCACCGGGGAGCTGTTTTTT
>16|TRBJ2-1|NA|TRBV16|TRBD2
CASSQSLAGGYNEQFF
TGTGCCAGCAGCCAATCTTTAGCGGGAGGTTATAATGAGCAGTTCTTC
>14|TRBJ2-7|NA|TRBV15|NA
CATSRGGQSYEQYF
TGTGCCACCAGCAGAGGAGGGCAGTCCTACGAGCAGTACTTC
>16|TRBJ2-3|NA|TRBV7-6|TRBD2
CASSLWASGSTDTQYF
TGTGCCAGCAGCTTATGGGCTAGCGGTAGCACAGATACGCAGTATTTT
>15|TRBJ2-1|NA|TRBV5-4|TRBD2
CASSHAGGAYNEQFF
TGTGCCAGCAGCCACGCGGGAGGTGCCTACAATGAGCAGTTCTTC
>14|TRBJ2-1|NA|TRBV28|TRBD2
CASKPGLENNEQFF
TGTGCCAGCAAACCGGGACTAGAGAACAATGAGCAGTTCTTC
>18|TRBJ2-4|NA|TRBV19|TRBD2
CASSIMWEREGVSYIQYF
TGTGCCAGTAGTATCATGTGGGAGCGGGAGGGCGTCTCATACATTCAGTACTTC
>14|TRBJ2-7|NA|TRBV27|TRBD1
CASSRRDSLYEQYF
TGTGCCAGCAGTCGACGGGACAGCCTCTACGAGCAGTACTTC
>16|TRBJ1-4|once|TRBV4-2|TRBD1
CASSQNRGRGNEKLFF
TGTGCCAGCAGCCAAAACAGGGGGCGGGGTAATGAAAAACTGTTTTTT
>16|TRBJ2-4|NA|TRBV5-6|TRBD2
CASSLRASGGVDIQYF
TGTGCCAGCAGCTTGCGGGCTAGCGGGGGGGTTGACATTCAGTACTTC
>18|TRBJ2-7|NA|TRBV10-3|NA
CAISEWGTGKKENYEQYF
TGTGCCATCAGTGAGTGGGGTACAGGGAAAAAGGAAAACTACGAGCAGTACTTC
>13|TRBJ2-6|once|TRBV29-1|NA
CSVVASGANVLTF
TGCAGCGTTGTGGCCTCCGGGGCCAACGTCCTGACTTTC
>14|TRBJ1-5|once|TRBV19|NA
CASSIAGSNQPQHF
TGTGCCAGTAGTATAGCAGGATCGAATCAGCCCCAGCATTTT
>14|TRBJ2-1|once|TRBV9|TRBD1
CASSVVDRPHEQFF
TGTGCCAGCAGCGTAGTGGACAGGCCCCATGAGCAGTTCTTC
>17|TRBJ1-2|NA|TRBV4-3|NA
CASSQDSSLPPYYGYTF
TGCGCCAGCAGCCAGGACAGCTCACTCCCCCCCTACTATGGCTACACCTTC
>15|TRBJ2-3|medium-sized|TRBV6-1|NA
CASSEGGSPTDTQYF
TGTGCCAGCAGTGAAGGCGGCTCCCCCACAGATACGCAGTATTTT
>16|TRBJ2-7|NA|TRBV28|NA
CASSPRGSGSTYEQYF
TGTGCCAGCAGTCCCCGGGGGAGCGGCTCAACCTACGAGCAGTACTTC
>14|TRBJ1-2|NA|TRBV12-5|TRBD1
CASASRGTVPEDTF
TGTGCTAGTGCTTCGAGGGGGACAGTCCCGGAAGACACCTTC
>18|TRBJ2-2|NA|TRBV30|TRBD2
CAWSVRWLAERNTGELFF
TGTGCCTGGAGTGTACGATGGCTAGCGGAACGGAACACCGGGGAGCTGTTTTTT
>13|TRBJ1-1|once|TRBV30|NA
CAWTAVQNTEAFF
TGTGCCTGGACCGCGGTACAGAACACTGAAGCTTTCTTT
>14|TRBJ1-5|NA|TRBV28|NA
CASSLLIGNQPQHF
TGTGCCAGCAGTTTATTAATCGGCAATCAGCCCCAGCATTTT
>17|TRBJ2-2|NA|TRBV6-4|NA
CASSDSERDMDTGELFF
TGTGCCAGCAGTGACTCGGAGCGGGACATGGACACCGGGGAGCTGTTTTTT
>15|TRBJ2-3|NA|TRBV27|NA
CASSLGWSTTDTQYF
TGTGCCAGCAGTTTAGGGTGGAGTACTACAGATACGCAGTATTTT
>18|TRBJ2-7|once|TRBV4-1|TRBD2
CASSHGLAEIGNSYEQYF
TGCGCCAGCAGCCACGGACTAGCGGAAATAGGGAACTCCTACGAGCAGTACTTC
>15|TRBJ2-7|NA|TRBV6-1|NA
CASSSLIGGSYEQYF
TGTGCCAGCAGTAGCCTTATCGGGGGCTCCTACGAGCAGTACTTC
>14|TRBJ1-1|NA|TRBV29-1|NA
CSVDFTGIVAEAFF
TGCAGCGTTGATTTTACAGGGATCGTCGCTGAAGCTTTCTTT
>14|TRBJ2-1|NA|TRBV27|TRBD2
CASSLPGGVDEQFF
TGTGCCAGCAGTTTGCCGGGAGGGGTCGATGAGCAGTTCTTC
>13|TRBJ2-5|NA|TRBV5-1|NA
CASSSEGYETQYF
TGCGCCAGCAGCTCGGAGGGATACGAGACCCAGTACTTC
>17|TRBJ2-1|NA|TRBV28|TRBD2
CASSLVVAGVLENEQFF
TGTGCCAGCAGTTTAGTGGTAGCGGGAGTTTTGGAGAATGAGCAGTTCTTC
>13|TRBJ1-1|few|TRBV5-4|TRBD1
CASSLRTGAEAFF
TGTGCCAGCAGCCTCCGGACAGGGGCTGAAGCTTTCTTT
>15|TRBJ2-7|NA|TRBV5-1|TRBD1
CASSLRQGARDEQYF
TGCGCCAGCAGCTTACGACAGGGGGCGAGGGACGAGCAGTACTTC
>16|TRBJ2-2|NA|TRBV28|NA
CASSLYRALNTGELFF
TGTGCCAGCAGTTTATACCGCGCCCTGAACACCGGGGAGCTGTTTTTT
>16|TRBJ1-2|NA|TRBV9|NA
CASSPHSGTPLNGYTF
TGTGCCAGCAGCCCTCATTCGGGGACACCGTTGAATGGCTACACCTTC
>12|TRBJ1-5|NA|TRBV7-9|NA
CASRTGTGAQHF
TGTGCCAGCAGGACTGGGACGGGGGCCCAGCATTTT
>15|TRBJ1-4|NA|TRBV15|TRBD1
CATSRRQGVNEKLFF
TGTGCCACCAGCCGCAGACAGGGAGTTAATGAAAAACTGTTTTTT
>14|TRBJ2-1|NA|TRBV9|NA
CASSVSTSYNEQFF
TGTGCCAGCAGCGTCAGTACCTCCTACAATGAGCAGTTCTTC
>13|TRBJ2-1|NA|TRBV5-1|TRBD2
CASSLGLAGGPIF
TGCGCCAGCAGCTTGGGACTAGCGGGAGGGCCAATCTTC
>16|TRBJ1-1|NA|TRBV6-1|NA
CASSEAGVWGRTEAFF
TGTGCCAGCAGTGAAGCTGGGGTCTGGGGGCGTACTGAAGCTTTCTTT
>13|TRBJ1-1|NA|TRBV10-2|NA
CASSLAGRTEAFF
TGCGCCAGCAGTCTGGCAGGGAGGACTGAAGCTTTCTTT
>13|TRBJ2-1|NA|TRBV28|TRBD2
CASLAGEGNEQFF
TGTGCCAGCCTAGCGGGAGAAGGAAATGAGCAGTTCTTC
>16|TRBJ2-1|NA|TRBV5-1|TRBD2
CASSTGLAAYYNEQFF
TGCGCCAGCAGCACGGGACTAGCGGCTTACTACAATGAGCAGTTCTTC
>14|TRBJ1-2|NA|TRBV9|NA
CASSFRGAGYGYTF
TGTGCCAGCAGCTTCAGGGGCGCGGGCTATGGCTACACCTTC
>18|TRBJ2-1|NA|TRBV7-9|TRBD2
CASSLSHWLAGVYNEQFF
TGTGCCAGCAGCTTATCCCACTGGCTAGCGGGAGTCTACAATGAGCAGTTCTTC
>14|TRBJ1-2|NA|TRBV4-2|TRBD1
CASSQTQGADGYTF
TGTGCCAGCAGCCAAACCCAGGGGGCTGATGGCTACACCTTC
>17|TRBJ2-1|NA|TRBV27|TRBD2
CASSLGTSVPSYNEQFF
TGTGCCAGCAGTCTCGGGACTAGCGTACCCTCCTACAATGAGCAGTTCTTC